These 13 T cell receptor beta chains were all obtained from the same sample, sequenced in a study of cytomegalovirus exposure and HLA in healthy donors (TCRdb year 2017). Receptors were amplified or captured by the immunoSEQ multiplex PCR assay. A mixture of 60 forward primers for TCR Vbeta segments and 13 reverse primers for TCR Jbeta segments was used in the multiplex PCR. The immuneACCESS repertoire file appears here via TCRdb, limited to in-frame rearrangements. These files lack a portion of the clones; in checked studies, under half of the deficit traces to unresolved V genes, and the cause of the others is not known. The table for this sample lists some 200,000 clones; roughly 77% of them were counted only once. The ten largest account for around 0.4% of the sample. The sequenced sample was PBMCs. The receptors derive from a male donor in good health and CMV-seropositive.

This sequence joins TRBV28 and TRBJ2-3; 7 nucleotides match TRBD2. From germline, CDR1 is MDHEN and CDR2 SYDVKM. The CDR3 covers 14 residues. Trimming removed 3 bases from V and 5 bases from J; junction bases left unmatched: 5. CDR3 bases: TGTGCCAGCAGTTTCAGGACTAGTGGAGATACGCAGTATTTT. This codes for CASSFRTSGDTQYF.

The genes are TRBV7-2 and TRBJ2-5; the D gene is possibly TRBD2 (5 bases). This CDR3 is built from 12 residues. Trimming took off 3 bases at V and 11 bases at J, with 13 bases between the two ends. CDR1 is SGHTA, CDR2 FQGNSA, per germline. The CDR3 spells CASSFFDRDQYF. The CDR3 nucleotides are TGTGCCAGCAGCTTTTTTGACCGGGATCAGTACTTC.

With respect to this clone: Mismatch with germline at one junction end may stem from a read error. This rearrangement joins TRBV7-9 to TRBJ1-4, with a possible D match to TRBD1 (6 bases). Per germline, CDR1 SEHNR and CDR2 FQNEAQ (reference sequence). The CDR3 sequence is 15 residues long. CDR3: CASSLGGPTNEKLFF. CDR3 DNA: TGTGCCAGCAGTTTAGGGGGGCCCACTAATGAAAAACTGTTTTTT.

The rearrangement uses TRBV10-3 and TRBJ2-3; 8 bases map to TRBD2. The CDR3 has 15 residues. V trimming: 4 bases; J trimming: 0 bases; junction bases outside the gene matches: 3. The V gene's germline CDR1 is ENHRY and CDR2 SYGVKD. DNA of the CDR3: TGTGCCATCAGTGGCAGCGGGGGTAGCACAGATACGCAGTATTTT. Translation: CAISGSGGSTDTQYF.

The chain combines TRBV5-1 with TRBJ2-3; possibly TRBD2 for D (5 bases). Per the germline V gene, CDR1 is SGHRS and CDR2 is YFSETQ. This CDR3 has 16 amino acids. The V end was cut by 0 bases, the J end by 0 bases, with 11 bases between. The CDR3 region is CASSLGSGASTDTQYF. The CDR3, as DNA: TGCGCCAGCAGCTTGGGGAGCGGCGCTAGCACAGATACGCAGTATTTT.

The chain recombines TRBV9 with TRBJ2-3, with 8 nucleotides matching TRBD2. The CDR3 has 16 amino acids. The V segment lost 6 bases and the J segment 2 bases; nucleotides outside the gene matches: 11. Germline CDR1 reads SGDLS; CDR2 reads YYNGEE. The CDR3 sequence is CASKGGAGANTDTQYF. CDR3 in DNA: TGTGCCAGCAAGGGTGGAGCGGGAGCAAACACAGATACGCAGTATTTT.

The chain employs TRBV9 and TRBJ2-2; 9 bases fit TRBD1. J gave up 2 bases and V 4 bases, and 6 bases lay outside the gene matches. The CDR3 is 16 residues long. Germline lookup yields CDR1 SGDLS and CDR2 YYNGEE. The CDR3 DNA follows: TGTGCCAGCAGCCTCAGGACAGGGGCCAACACCGGGGAGCTGTTTTTT. It specifies CASSLRTGANTGELFF.

The gene calls are TRBV19 and TRBJ2-7, with 11 bases aligning to TRBD1. The V gene end was trimmed by 3 bases and the J gene end by 7 bases; junction bases not matched to a gene: 8. The CDR3 sequence is 15 residues long. In germline, CDR1 is LNHDA, CDR2 SQIVND (reference sequence). CDR3 DNA sequence: TGTGCCAGTAGTATGATCGGACAGGGGGCGGAAGAGCAGTACTTC. Translation gives CASSMIGQGAEEQYF.

This chain links TRBV9 with TRBJ1-3; TRBD1 agrees at 9 bases. Germline CDR1 SGDLS, CDR2 YYNGEE. The length of the CDR3 is 15 residues. V was clipped by 4 bases and J by 4 bases; unmatched bases: 6. The CDR3 region is CASSPQGAGGNTIYF. The CDR3 region has the DNA TGTGCCAGCAGCCCACAGGGGGCAGGAGGAAACACCATATATTTT.

The chain links TRBV7-2 to TRBJ1-2; 7 nucleotides line up with TRBD1. Unmatched junction bases numbered 16, after V lost 8 bases and J lost 7 bases. Germline values: CDR1 SGHTA, CDR2 FQGNSA. This CDR3 spans 15 amino acids. This CDR3 is CASRLDRVRSSGYTF. The DNA of the CDR3 is TGTGCCAGCCGGCTTGACAGGGTACGTTCGAGTGGCTACACCTTC.

V and J are TRBV10-3 and TRBJ2-7, with 9 bases fitting TRBD1. V lost 7 bases and J lost 4; bases outside the gene matches: 8. This CDR3 is 14 amino acids long. Germline CDR1 is ENHRY and CDR2 is SYGVKD. The chain's CDR3 is CAITPGQGLYEQYF. The DNA for the CDR3 is TGTGCCATCACTCCGGGACAGGGACTTTACGAGCAGTACTTC.

The rearrangement uses TRBV9 and TRBJ1-6; 7 nucleotides match TRBD1. The CDR3 extends over 17 amino acids. The V gene's germline CDR1 is SGDLS and CDR2 YYNGEE. The V segment lost 2 bases and the J segment 6 bases; nucleotides outside the gene matches: 11. In nucleotides, the CDR3 is TGTGCCAGCAGCGTGGCAGTGTTGACAGGGAGTAATTCACCCCTCCACTTT. It yields the protein CASSVAVLTGSNSPLHF.

This sequence joins TRBV27 and TRBJ2-3; 10 nucleotides agree with TRBD1. Germline V gives CDR1 MNHEY, CDR2 SMNVEV (reference sequence). Unmatched junction bases numbered 12, after V lost 8 bases and J lost 7 bases. This CDR3 is 15 amino acids long. In DNA, the CDR3 is TGTGCCAGCTACCTCCAGGGACAGGGGATTCATACGCAGTATTTT. Encoded protein: CASYLQGQGIHTQYF.